The 5 T cell receptor beta chains listed next were all sequenced from one sample in a study of CD8 T cells in ankylosing spondylitis. TCRdb reprocessed the 5' RACE reads with MiXCR, giving one entry per CDR3 protein. The sample carries approximately 110,000 distinct CDR3 sequences, 24% recorded once. What was sequenced was synovial fluid, either unsorted or a sorted T cell fraction (not recorded which). The source of these receptors is a male donor with ankylosing spondylitis.

The chain uses TRBV15 and TRBJ2-5; no definite D call. This CDR3 comprises 12 residues. Germline V gives CDR1 LNHNV, CDR2 YYDKDF (reference sequence). Trimming shortened V by 5 bases and J by 2 bases, and 6 bases separated the two germline ends. CDR3 sequence: CATSPTQETQYF. The DNA of the CDR3 is TGTGCCACCAGCCCGACTCAAGAGACCCAGTACTTC.

This clonotype has just a few counts. The rearrangement links TRBV10-3 to TRBJ1-1; 7 bases line up with TRBD1. CDR3 length equals 14 residues. V dropped 6 bases and J dropped 1; count of bases not matched to a gene: 5. Germline CDR1 reads ENHRY; CDR2 reads SYGVKD. The CDR3: CAIRRTGSNTEAFF. The CDR3, as DNA: TGTGCCATCAGACGGACAGGCTCGAACACTGAAGCTTTCTTT.

This clonotype showed up just a few times. The chain couples TRBV12-3 or TRBV12-4 to TRBJ2-3; maybe TRBD1 (5 bases). CDR3 length: 14 amino acids. The V end was cut by 3 bases, the J end by 3 bases, with 10 bases between. CDR3 coding DNA: TGTGCCAGCAGTTTCCTGGACACTACAGATACGCAGTATTTT. Translated, it gives CASSFLDTTDTQYF.

Many counts were recorded for this clonotype. V and J are TRBV27 and TRBJ2-3; D ambiguous. Germline V lookup: CDR1 MNHEY, CDR2 SMNVEV (reference sequence). V was clipped by 0 bases and J by 0 bases, with 4 bases between them. This CDR3 has 14 amino acids. Written as DNA, the CDR3 is TGTGCCAGCAGTTTATCGATCAGCACAGATACGCAGTATTTT. It translates to CASSLSISTDTQYF.

The sample holds many counts of this clonotype. The chain is built from TRBV12-3 or TRBV12-4 and TRBJ2-1; TRBD2 agrees at 8 bases. Losses at the gene ends were 2 bases for V and 6 bases for J; bases not matched to a gene: 3. This CDR3 is built from 14 residues. CDR3 bases: TGTGCCAGCAGTTTAACGGGAGGGCGCAATGAGCAGTTCTTC. This sequence encodes CASSLTGGRNEQFF.